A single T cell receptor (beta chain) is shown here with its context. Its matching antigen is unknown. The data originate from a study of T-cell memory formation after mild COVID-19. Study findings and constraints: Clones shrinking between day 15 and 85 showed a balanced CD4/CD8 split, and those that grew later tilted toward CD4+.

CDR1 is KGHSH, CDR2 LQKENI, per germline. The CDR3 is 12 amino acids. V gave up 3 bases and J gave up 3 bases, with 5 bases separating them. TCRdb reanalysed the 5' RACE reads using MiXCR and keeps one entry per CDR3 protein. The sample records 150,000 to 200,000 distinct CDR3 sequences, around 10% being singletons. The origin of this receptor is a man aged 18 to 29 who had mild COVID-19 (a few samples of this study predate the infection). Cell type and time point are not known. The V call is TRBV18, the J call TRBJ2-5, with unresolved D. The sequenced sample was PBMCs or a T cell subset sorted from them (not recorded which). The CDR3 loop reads CASSPVKETQYF. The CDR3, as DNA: TGTGCCAGCTCACCTGTCAAAGAGACCCAGTACTTC.